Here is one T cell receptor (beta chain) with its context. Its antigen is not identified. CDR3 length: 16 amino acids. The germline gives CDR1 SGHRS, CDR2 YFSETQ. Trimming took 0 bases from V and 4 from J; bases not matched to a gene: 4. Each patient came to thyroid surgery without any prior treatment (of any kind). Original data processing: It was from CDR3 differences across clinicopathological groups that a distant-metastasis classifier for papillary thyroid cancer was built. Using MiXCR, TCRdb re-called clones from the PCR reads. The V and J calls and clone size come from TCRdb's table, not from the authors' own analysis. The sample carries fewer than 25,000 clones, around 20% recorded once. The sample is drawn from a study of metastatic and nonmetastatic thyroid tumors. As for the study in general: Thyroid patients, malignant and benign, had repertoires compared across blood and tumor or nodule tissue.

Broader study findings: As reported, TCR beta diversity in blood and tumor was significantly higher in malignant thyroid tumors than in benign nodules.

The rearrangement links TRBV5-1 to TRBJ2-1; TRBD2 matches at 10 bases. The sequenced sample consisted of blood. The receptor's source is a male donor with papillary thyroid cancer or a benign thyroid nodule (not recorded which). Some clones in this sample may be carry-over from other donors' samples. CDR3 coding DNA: TGCGCCAGCAGCTTGGTATTAGCGGGAGGTTACAATGAGCAGTTCTTC. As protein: CASSLVLAGGYNEQFF.